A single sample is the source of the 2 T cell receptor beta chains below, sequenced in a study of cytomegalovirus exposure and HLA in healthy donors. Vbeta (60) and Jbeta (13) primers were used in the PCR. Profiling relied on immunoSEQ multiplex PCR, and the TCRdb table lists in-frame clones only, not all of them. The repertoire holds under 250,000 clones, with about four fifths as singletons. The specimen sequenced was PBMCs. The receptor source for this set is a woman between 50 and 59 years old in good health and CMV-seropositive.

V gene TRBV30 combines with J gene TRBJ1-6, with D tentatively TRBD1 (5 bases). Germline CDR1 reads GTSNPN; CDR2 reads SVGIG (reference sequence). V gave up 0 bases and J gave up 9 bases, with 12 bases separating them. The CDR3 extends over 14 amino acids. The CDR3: CAWSVRGRISPLHF. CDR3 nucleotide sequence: TGTGCCTGGAGTGTACGGGGGAGAATTTCACCCCTCCACTTT.

The chain's CDR3 is CATRDPREAIYEQYF. As DNA, the CDR3 is TGTGCCACCAGAGACCCCAGGGAGGCGATCTACGAGCAGTACTTC. The chain couples TRBV15 to TRBJ2-7, with a possible D match to TRBD2 (6 bases). The CDR3 is made up of 15 amino acids. Looked up from germline, CDR1 is LNHNV and CDR2 is YYDKDF (reference sequence). Trimming shortened V by 6 bases and J by 3 bases, and 18 bases separated the two germline ends.